Below, one T cell receptor beta chain is given with its context. Its specificity is unknown. The data are from a study of cytomegalovirus exposure and HLA in healthy donors. Study-wide results and caveats: Researchers reported in a later analysis that common viral pathogens appeared linked to several top clusters. V- and J-gene trimming of TCR beta was linked (in a later analysis) to a missense DCLRE1C variant.

The CDR3 length is 16 residues. With 1 base removed from V and 8 bases from J, the gap between germline ends came to 18 bases. Vbeta (60) and Jbeta (13) primers were used in the PCR. TCRdb's copy holds only in-frame clones and misses some; the assay was immunoSEQ multiplex PCR. The sample includes some 150,000 clones, roughly 77% of them seen just once. Material for sequencing was PBMCs. The J gene is TRBJ1-4, the V gene TRBV5-3, with D possibly TRBD1 on 5 matching bases. TRBV5-3 is flagged as an ORF with uncertain function. This sequence was found in a man aged 35-49 years in good health and CMV-seronegative. DNA of the CDR3: TGTGCCAGAAGCTTGTCCTTGGGCAGGGTTGGCGAAAAACTGTTTTTT. This encodes CARSLSLGRVGEKLFF.